These 27 T cell receptor beta chains were sequenced from one sample in a study of cytomegalovirus exposure and HLA in healthy donors. The PCR contained 60 Vbeta and 13 Jbeta primers. Generated by immunoSEQ multiplex PCR, the TCRdb table keeps only in-frame clones and is missing some. The sample consists of 110,000 to 150,000 clones, 70% to 85% of them appearing once. Material for sequencing was PBMCs. All receptors derive from a male donor in good health and CMV-seronegative.

This clone came up a few times. J is TRBJ2-1 and V is TRBV11-2; no firm D call. Germline values: CDR1 SGHAT, CDR2 FQNNGV. Trimming stripped 6 bases from V and 5 bases from J, with 11 bases between. The CDR3 length is 13 residues. The CDR3, as DNA: TGTGCCAGCAGGCTGGCAAGTAACAATGAGCAGTTCTTC. It is translated as CASRLASNNEQFF.

This clone was seen more than once but under ten times. The V and J genes are TRBV29-1 and TRBJ2-5, with TRBD1 identical over 8 bases. This CDR3 contains 11 residues. V gave up 7 bases and J gave up 4 bases; unmatched junction bases: 2. Germline CDR1 and CDR2: SQVTM and ANQGSEA. CDR3: CSAQGAETQYF. The CDR3 region has the DNA TGCAGCGCCCAGGGGGCAGAGACCCAGTACTTC.

The V and J genes are TRBV6-6 and TRBJ2-7; D might be TRBD2 (5 bases). CDR1 MNHNY and CDR2 SVGAGI come from the germline V gene (reference sequence). V was clipped by 5 bases and J by 2 bases, with 7 bases between them. There are 12 residues in the CDR3. In nucleotides, the CDR3 is TGTGCCAGCAGTCCCGGGGCCTACGAGCAGTACTTC. Translation: CASSPGAYEQYF.

The V gene is TRBV5-1, the J gene TRBJ2-3; D perhaps matches TRBD2 (6 bases). This CDR3 has 15 amino acids. CDR1 is SGHRS and CDR2 is YFSETQ in the germline V gene. Trimming cost V 0 bases and J 2 bases, with 10 bases left between them. The CDR3 bases are TGCGCCAGCAGCTTGGGGAGGGCACACACAGATACGCAGTATTTT. This gives the protein CASSLGRAHTDTQYF. Filled out from reference TRBV5-1 and TRBJ2-3, the complete variable domain reads KAGVTQTPRYLIKTRGQQVTLSCSPISGHRSVSWYQQTPGQGLQFLFEYFSETQRNKGNFPGRFSGRQFSNSRSEMNVSTLELGDSALYLCASSLGRAHTDTQYFGPGTRLTVL.

In this sample, this clone turned up a few times. The genes are TRBV2 and TRBJ2-4; TRBD2 matches at 10 bases. The junction had 33 bases not matched to a gene; V was cut back by 8 bases and J by 8 bases. CDR1 and CDR2 from the germline V gene are SNHLY and FYNNEI. This CDR3 has 22 amino acids. The CDR3, as DNA: TGTGCCAGCGATGGAGGACGTATTGTGGAGCGGGAGGGCCTATCCTCATATGACATTCAGTACTTC. It is translated as CASDGGRIVEREGLSSYDIQYF.

The chain uses TRBV7-9 and TRBJ2-3; 12 bases line up with TRBD2. This CDR3 is 17 amino acids long. V trimming: 1 base; J trimming: 8 bases; junction bases outside the gene matches: 10. CDR1 is SEHNR and CDR2 is FQNEAQ in the germline V gene (reference sequence). The CDR3 loop is CASSLGISSGGAATQYF. CDR3 nucleotides: TGTGCCAGCAGCTTAGGGATTTCTAGCGGGGGGGCCGCTACGCAGTATTTT. The full variable domain, its missing parts supplied by reference TRBV7-9 and TRBJ2-3, is DTGVSQNPRHKITKRGQNVTFRCDPISEHNRLYWYRQTLGQGPEFLTYFQNEAQLEKSRLLSDRFSAERPKGSFSTLEIQRTEQGDSAMYLCASSLGISSGGAATQYFGPGTRLTVL.

This clone was seen once. The V gene is TRBV27, the J gene TRBJ2-4; the D is unclear. The germline V gene has CDR1 MNHEY and CDR2 SMNVEV (reference sequence). This CDR3 comprises 16 residues. V shed 0 bases and J shed 0 bases, with 9 bases lying between them. Here the CDR3 reads CASSLSWRLAKNIQYF. The DNA for the CDR3 is TGTGCCAGCAGTTTATCTTGGCGGCTAGCCAAAAACATTCAGTACTTC.

This clone was observed a single time. This chain joins TRBV5-4 and TRBJ1-2; TRBD1 matches at 8 bases. CDR3 length equals 15 residues. With V trimmed by 0 bases and J by 5 bases, 6 bases remained unmatched. Germline values: CDR1 SGHNT, CDR2 YYREEE (reference sequence). CDR3 sequence (DNA): TGTGCCAGCAGCTTGGCCTACACAGGGGGATATGGCTACACCTTC. This translates into CASSLAYTGGYGYTF.

This chain uses TRBV13 with TRBJ1-2; D gene uncertain. Trimming stripped 1 base from V and 1 base from J, with 7 bases between. The CDR3 loop spans 14 amino acids. The germline V gene has CDR1 PRHDT and CDR2 FYEKMQ (reference sequence). CDR3 nucleotides: TGTGCCAGCAGCTTAGTGCCGGGTAACTATGGCTACACCTTC. This translates into CASSLVPGNYGYTF.

This sequence joins TRBV19 and TRBJ1-6, with 9 bases fitting TRBD1. V was clipped by 3 bases and J by 8 bases; unmatched bases: 8. The CDR3 runs 16 residues. Germline lookup yields CDR1 LNHDA and CDR2 SQIVND (reference sequence). CDR3 residues: CASSMRDRAFDSPLHF. For the CDR3, the DNA is TGTGCCAGTAGTATGAGGGACAGGGCTTTCGATTCACCCCTCCACTTT.

This clone was found once. Written as DNA, the CDR3 is TGTGCCACCAGCCCTGGACAGGGAAGCACAGATACGCAGTATTTT. The encoded protein is CATSPGQGSTDTQYF. The gene calls are TRBV15 and TRBJ2-3, with 8 bases that match TRBD1. After removal of 5 bases from V and 0 bases from J, the junction contained 4 bases not matched to a gene. CDR1 LNHNV and CDR2 YYDKDF come from the germline V gene (reference sequence). CDR3 size: 15 residues.

The chain is built from TRBV30 and TRBJ2-5; tentative D call: TRBD2 (5 bases). CDR1 is GTSNPN and CDR2 is SVGIG in the germline V gene (reference sequence). Trimming stripped 3 bases from V and 0 bases from J, with 8 bases between. The CDR3 is 13 residues long. This CDR3 reads CAWRPGDQETQYF. The CDR3, as DNA: TGTGCCTGGAGGCCCGGGGACCAAGAGACCCAGTACTTC.

The J gene is TRBJ1-5, the V gene TRBV4-1; D perhaps matches TRBD1 (5 bases). The germline V gene has CDR1 MGHRA and CDR2 YSYEKL. The CDR3 is 14 residues long. Deletions cut 6 bases from V and 1 base from J, with 10 bases between. The CDR3 nucleotides are TGCGCCAGCAGTACGACAGAAAGCAATCAGCCCCAGCATTTT. Translated, it gives CASSTTESNQPQHF.

The chain links TRBV7-9 to TRBJ1-2; the match to TRBD1 covers 8 bases. The V segment lost 7 bases and the J segment 2 bases; nucleotides outside the gene matches: 9. The CDR3 consists of 15 residues. Germline assignment: CDR1 SEHNR and CDR2 FQNEAQ (reference sequence). The CDR3 loop is CASTFSGGGNYGYTF. As DNA, the CDR3 is TGTGCCAGCACCTTCTCAGGGGGCGGAAACTATGGCTACACCTTC.

The rearrangement links TRBV13 to TRBJ1-3, with a tentative D call TRBD1 (5 bases). Trimming cost V 5 bases and J 0 bases, with 20 bases left between them. From germline, CDR1 is PRHDT and CDR2 FYEKMQ (reference sequence). CDR3 size: 18 residues. DNA for the CDR3: TGTGCCAGCAGCCCGTACCGAGAAATCGACAGCTCTGGAAACACCATATATTTT. This gives the protein CASSPYREIDSSGNTIYF.

This clone was counted only a few times. CDR3 residues: CASSRKSGGTYEQYF. DNA of the CDR3: TGTGCCAGCAGCCGTAAGAGCGGGGGAACCTACGAGCAGTACTTC. The J gene is TRBJ2-7, the V gene TRBV11-2, with 8 nucleotides matching TRBD2. V trimming: 5 bases; J trimming: 2 bases; junction bases outside the gene matches: 8. Germline V CDR1 and CDR2: SGHAT, FQNNGV. The CDR3 runs to 15 residues.

This rearrangement joins TRBV7-9 to TRBJ1-4; 7 nucleotides agree with TRBD1. This CDR3 region has 15 residues. Germline CDR1 SEHNR, CDR2 FQNEAQ (reference sequence). With V trimmed by 5 bases and J by 3 bases, 6 bases remained unmatched. The CDR3: CASSVKGAANEKLFF. CDR3 in DNA: TGTGCCAGCAGCGTAAAGGGGGCTGCTAATGAAAAACTGTTTTTT.

The chain employs TRBV19 and TRBJ2-2, with D uncertain. This CDR3 is 14 amino acids long. V shed 3 bases and J shed 1 base, with 6 bases lying between them. CDR1 LNHDA and CDR2 SQIVND come from the germline V gene (reference sequence). CDR3 sequence reads: CASSIPRNTGELFF. CDR3 bases: TGTGCCAGTAGTATCCCCAGGAACACCGGGGAGCTGTTTTTT. Drawing the rest from reference TRBV19 and TRBJ2-2, the complete variable domain is DGGITQSPKYLFRKEGQNVTLSCEQNLNHDAMYWYRQDPGQGLRLIYYSQIVNDFQKGDIAEGYSVSREKKESFPLTVTSAQKNPTAFYLCASSIPRNTGELFFGEGSRLTVL.

The rearrangement links TRBV4-1 to TRBJ2-1; TRBD1 matches at 7 bases. The CDR3 runs to 15 residues. Germline V gene lookup returns CDR1 MGHRA and CDR2 YSYEKL. With 3 bases clipped from V and 4 bases from J, the junction kept 6 bases outside the gene matches. This CDR3 is CASSHPGQRYNEQFF. The CDR3 DNA reads TGCGCCAGCAGCCACCCGGGACAGAGGTACAATGAGCAGTTCTTC.

V usage is TRBV27 and J usage is TRBJ1-6, with 9 nucleotides matching TRBD1. The CDR3 is 15 residues long. Trimming cost V 0 bases and J 10 bases; bases outside gene matches: 4. Germline V gene lookup returns CDR1 MNHEY and CDR2 SMNVEV (reference sequence). CDR3 coding DNA: TGTGCCAGCAGTTTATCCGGGACAGGGCGCTCACCCCTCCACTTT. It translates to CASSLSGTGRSPLHF.

V usage is TRBV5-1 and J usage is TRBJ2-2, with D maybe TRBD2 (5 bases). Germline values: CDR1 SGHRS, CDR2 YFSETQ. The CDR3 extends over 16 amino acids. V lost 4 bases and J 0 bases, leaving 13 bases between the germline ends. CDR3 in DNA: TGCGCCAGCAGCCCCGGACTGATTACGAACACCGGGGAGCTGTTTTTT. Protein product: CASSPGLITNTGELFF.

The J gene is TRBJ2-7, the V gene TRBV28, with 8 bases identical to TRBD2. The CDR3 is made up of 15 amino acids. The J segment lost 0 bases and the V segment lost 5 bases, leaving 6 bases of the junction unmatched. Germline V gives CDR1 MDHEN, CDR2 SYDVKM. The CDR3: CASSSPGGSSYEQYF. Here the CDR3 DNA reads TGTGCCAGCAGTAGTCCGGGAGGGAGCTCCTACGAGCAGTACTTC.

The chain has TRBV9 and TRBJ2-1; D might be TRBD2 (6 bases). Trimming pared 5 bases from V and 4 bases from J, leaving 16 bases between. The length of the CDR3 is 15 residues. Germline assignment: CDR1 SGDLS and CDR2 YYNGEE. The CDR3 nucleotides read TGTGCCAGCAGTGCCCTTGGGGACTGGTACAATGAGCAGTTCTTC. This sequence encodes CASSALGDWYNEQFF.

The V gene is TRBV6-1, the J gene TRBJ2-5, with D possibly TRBD2 on 6 matching bases. The CDR3 spans 15 residues. V was pared by 1 base and J by 1 base, with 10 bases between. Germline lookup yields CDR1 MNHNS and CDR2 SASEGT. The CDR3 loop reads CASSEGMGLQETQYF. The CDR3 DNA sequence: TGTGCCAGCAGTGAAGGTATGGGACTCCAAGAGACCCAGTACTTC.

In this sample, this clone turned up a few times. The CDR3 DNA reads TGCACCAGCAGCCACCCGCACAGGCCGTCTAACTATGGCTACACCTTC. Amino acids: CTSSHPHRPSNYGYTF. The gene calls are TRBV1 and TRBJ1-2; TRBD1 was called by the table and not checked on the DNA. TRBV1 corresponds to a pseudogene. CDR3 length: 16 amino acids.

This clone occurred a few times. The sample carries other DNA sequences with the same CDR3. This chain connects TRBV7-9 to TRBJ2-3; 9 bases align to TRBD1. Losses at the gene ends were 3 bases for V and 6 bases for J; bases not matched to a gene: 4. This CDR3 region has 14 residues. Germline V gene data show CDR1 as SEHNR and CDR2 as FQNEAQ (reference sequence). In nucleotides, the CDR3 is TGTGCCAGCAGCTTGACAGGGGGTGCGGATACGCAGTATTTT. Its protein is CASSLTGGADTQYF. Full variable domain (remainder filled in from reference TRBV7-9 and TRBJ2-3): DTGVSQNPRHKITKRGQNVTFRCDPISEHNRLYWYRQTLGQGPEFLTYFQNEAQLEKSRLLSDRFSAERPKGSFSTLEIQRTEQGDSAMYLCASSLTGGADTQYFGPGTRLTVL.

The chain carries TRBV7-2 and TRBJ2-7; D is possibly TRBD1 (6 bases). CDR1 is SGHTA and CDR2 is FQGNSA in the germline V gene. The germline V and J ends were trimmed by 2 bases and 1 base, with 12 bases remaining between them. This CDR3 is 15 amino acids long. The CDR3: CASSLTRDNSYEQYF. The DNA of the CDR3 is TGTGCCAGCAGCTTAACCCGGGACAATTCCTACGAGCAGTACTTC.